This T cell receptor (beta chain) came from a study of blood T cell repertoires in COVID-19. In the authors' workflow: Researchers report that nucleated cell counts were estimated from reference gene primer amplification. Clones were read by immunoSEQ multiplex PCR, and TCRdb kept only the in-frame ones, dropping some. V and J calls and clone size follow that table, whereas D and trimming were derived from the DNA. The sample holds around 48,000 clones, around nine tenths seen once. V trimming: 2 bases; J trimming: 6 bases; junction bases outside the gene matches: 5. CDR1 and CDR2 from the germline V gene are SGHVS and FQNEAQ. The CDR3 covers 15 residues.

The V and J genes are TRBV7-8 and TRBJ2-3, with TRBD2 matching 10 bases. This TCR was recovered from a man aged 60-69 years with active or convalescent COVID-19. The material sequenced was peripheral blood. The CDR3 bases are TGTGCCAGCAGCTTATCACTAGCGGGGATTGATACGCAGTATTTT. It encodes CASSLSLAGIDTQYF. The variable domain in full, completed from reference TRBV7-8 and TRBJ2-3, reads GAGVSQSPRYKVAKRGQDVALRCDPISGHVSLFWYQQALGQGPEFLTYFQNEAQLDKSGLPSDRFFAERPEGSVSTLKIQRTQQEDSAVYLCASSLSLAGIDTQYFGPGTRLTVL.